This TCR beta chain is drawn from a study of T cell changes during pregnancy in multiple sclerosis. The data were produced by immunoSEQ multiplex PCR, yet TCRdb's version contains in-frame clones alone and is incomplete. The table has about 40,000 clones, about 90% seen once. The origin of this receptor is a female donor with multiple sclerosis, enrolled in a pregnancy study. This sample comprised CD4+ T cells from peripheral blood mononuclear cells, obtained before pregnancy.

Here the CDR3 DNA reads TGTGCCAGCAGCGTAGAGCCAGGGTTCTACGAGCAGTACTTC. It yields the protein CASSVEPGFYEQYF. The V call is TRBV9, the J call TRBJ2-7, with D possibly matching TRBD1 (5 bases). CDR3 length equals 14 residues. The germline V and J ends were trimmed by 0 bases and 3 bases, with 10 bases remaining between them. CDR1 is SGDLS and CDR2 is YYNGEE in the germline V gene.